A single sample is the source of the 29 T cell receptor beta chains below, sequenced in a study of shared clonotypes between healthy human individuals. Generated by immunoSEQ multiplex PCR, the TCRdb table keeps only in-frame clones and is missing some. The sample gives about 600,000 clones, more than 95% of which show up once; 0.045% to 0.07% is in the top ten. What was sequenced was naive CD4+ T cells sorted from blood. Noted subset: CD45RA+ positively selected. The source of these receptors is a woman between 25 and 40 years old in good health.

J is TRBJ2-3 and V is TRBV7-7, with a possible D match to TRBD1 (6 bases). This CDR3 has 16 amino acids. Germline assignment: CDR1 SSHAT and CDR2 FNYEAQ (reference sequence). V lost 5 bases, J lost 2 bases, and 17 bases lay in between. Written as DNA, the CDR3 is TGTGCCAGCAGCCCACAGGGATGGGGAAACACAGATACGCAGTATTTT. Translation: CASSPQGWGNTDTQYF.

The V call is TRBV12-1, the J call TRBJ2-1. TRBV12-1 is reported as a pseudogene. The CDR3 loop spans 10 amino acids. The CDR3 region has the DNA TGTGCCAGCCGGCCCAATGAGCAGTTCTTC. Its translation is CASRPNEQFF.

This clone occurred a few times. The V and J genes are TRBV2 and TRBJ2-2; possibly TRBD1 or TRBD2 for D (5 bases each). V lost 6 bases, J lost 7 bases, and 9 bases lay in between. The CDR3 contains 12 residues. Germline V CDR1 and CDR2: SNHLY, FYNNEI. DNA of the CDR3: TGTGCCAGCAGCGGGACGGTCGGGGAGCTGTTTTTT. Its protein product is CASSGTVGELFF.

The genes are TRBV7-2 and TRBJ2-1; TRBD2 matches at 8 bases. The CDR3 totals 16 residues. The V segment lost 5 bases and the J segment 2 bases; nucleotides outside the gene matches: 8. The germline V gene encodes CDR1 SGHTA and CDR2 FQGNSA. The CDR3 protein is CASSVTGTSPYNEQFF. As DNA, the CDR3 is TGTGCCAGCAGCGTCACCGGGACTAGTCCCTACAATGAGCAGTTCTTC.

This chain uses TRBV5-1 with TRBJ2-7, with 8 bases matching TRBD2. This CDR3 is built from 15 residues. The junction had 8 bases not matched to a gene; V was cut back by 4 bases and J by 2 bases. Germline loops: CDR1 SGHRS, CDR2 YFSETQ. The DNA of the CDR3 is TGCGCCAGCAGCGGGCGGGCTAGCGGGCCCTACGAGCAGTACTTC. This gives the protein CASSGRASGPYEQYF.

The gene calls are TRBV7-9 and TRBJ1-2; 9 nucleotides match TRBD1. In germline, CDR1 is SEHNR, CDR2 FQNEAQ (reference sequence). There are 15 residues in the CDR3. V lost 5 bases, J lost 7 bases, and 11 bases stayed unmatched. DNA for the CDR3: TGTGCCAGCAGCCCGAGCTTTGGGACAGGGATTGGCTACACCTTC. Its translation is CASSPSFGTGIGYTF.

The chain recombines TRBV5-1 with TRBJ2-3, with TRBD2 identical over 7 bases. The V segment lost 5 bases and the J segment 2 bases; nucleotides outside the gene matches: 5. CDR3 length: 14 residues. The V gene's germline CDR1 is SGHRS and CDR2 YFSETQ. The CDR3 region is CASSTSATTDTQYF. CDR3 DNA: TGCGCCAGCAGTACTAGCGCGACCACAGATACGCAGTATTTT.

V is TRBV13 and J is TRBJ2-3; 7 bases align to TRBD1. This CDR3 region has 12 residues. The V gene's germline CDR1 is PRHDT and CDR2 FYEKMQ (reference sequence). The V segment lost 4 bases and the J segment 12 bases; nucleotides outside the gene matches: 7. CDR3 protein: CASSSGQVPQYF. The CDR3, as DNA: TGTGCCAGCAGCTCAGGACAGGTTCCTCAGTATTTT.

J is TRBJ2-7 and V is TRBV5-6, with TRBD1 as a possible D gene (5 bases). The germline V gene encodes CDR1 SGHDT and CDR2 YYEEEE. V shed 0 bases and J shed 0 bases, with 7 bases lying between them. This CDR3 has 14 residues. For the CDR3, the DNA is TGTGCCAGCAGCTTGGGACAGCCCTCCTACGAGCAGTACTTC. This translates into CASSLGQPSYEQYF.

This clone was seen a single time. V gene TRBV7-8 combines with J gene TRBJ2-2; weak D call: TRBD1 (6 bases). CDR1 is SGHVS and CDR2 is FQNEAQ in the germline V gene. The length of the CDR3 is 14 residues. Between the trimmed V and J ends, which lost 1 base and 6 bases, there was a span of 9 bases. DNA of the CDR3: TGTGCCAGCAGCTTAGTAAGGGGGTCCGGGGAGCTGTTTTTT. It specifies CASSLVRGSGELFF.

The chain joins TRBV5-6 to TRBJ2-7, with D perhaps TRBD1 (5 bases). V was cut by 0 bases and J by 5 bases, with 12 bases left in between. Germline lookup yields CDR1 SGHDT and CDR2 YYEEEE. The CDR3 totals 14 residues. The CDR3 region has the DNA TGTGCCAGCAGCTTGGGACCAGGGTACGACGAGCAGTACTTC. The encoded protein is CASSLGPGYDEQYF.

The V call is TRBV28, the J call TRBJ2-1, with D possibly called TRBD1 or TRBD2 (6 bases each). Trimming pared 4 bases from V and 8 bases from J, leaving 18 bases between. Per the germline V gene, CDR1 is MDHEN and CDR2 is SYDVKM. CDR3 length: 15 residues. This chain's CDR3 is CASSSPWGAVHEQFF. In DNA form, the CDR3 reads TGTGCCAGCAGTTCTCCCTGGGGGGCGGTGCATGAGCAGTTCTTC.

J is TRBJ2-7 and V is TRBV5-1; 7 bases match TRBD2. V shed 4 bases, J shed 3 bases, and the junction held 7 bases outside the gene matches. CDR3 length equals 14 residues. Germline CDR1 is SGHRS and CDR2 is YFSETQ. In DNA form, the CDR3 reads TGCGCCAGCAGCCAGCGGGACTACCGCTACGAGCAGTACTTC. Its translation is CASSQRDYRYEQYF.

The V call is TRBV7-9, the J call TRBJ1-2, with D perhaps matching TRBD1 (5 bases). CDR3 length: 17 residues. Germline-derived CDR1 and CDR2 are SEHNR and FQNEAQ (reference sequence). V lost 3 bases, J lost 8 bases, and 25 bases lay in between. This chain's CDR3 is CASSLTASGLGQVGYTF. CDR3 nucleotide sequence: TGTGCCAGCAGCTTGACAGCTTCGGGACTAGGTCAGGTCGGCTACACCTTC.

This sequence joins TRBV6-5 and TRBJ1-6; no clear D gene. The V gene lost 0 bases and the J gene lost 14 bases, with 14 bases spanning the gap. CDR1 and CDR2 (germline): MNHEY, SVGAGI. The CDR3 covers 14 residues. The CDR3 coding sequence is TGTGCCAGCAGTTACTCGACGACCCAAAATTCCCTCCACTTT. Translation gives CASSYSTTQNSLHF.

The rearrangement links TRBV7-9 to TRBJ1-4; perhaps TRBD1 as D (5 bases). Trimming stripped 8 bases from V and 7 bases from J, with 14 bases between. The length of the CDR3 is 13 residues. The germline gives CDR1 SEHNR, CDR2 FQNEAQ (reference sequence). The CDR3 region is CASGSGRGEKLFF. Here the CDR3 DNA reads TGTGCCAGCGGCTCGGGGCGGGGTGAAAAACTGTTTTTT.

The V call is TRBV6-1, the J call TRBJ2-7; 11 nucleotides match TRBD2. The germline CDR1 and CDR2 sequences are MNHNS and SASEGT. This CDR3 is 14 amino acids long. The J segment lost 0 bases and the V segment lost 6 bases, leaving 1 base of the junction unmatched. CDR3 in amino acids: CASRTSGVSYEQYF. The CDR3 coding sequence is TGTGCCAGCAGGACTAGCGGGGTCTCCTACGAGCAGTACTTC.

V usage is TRBV19 and J usage is TRBJ2-1; tentative D call: TRBD1 (6 bases). The CDR3 spans 15 residues. V shed 2 bases and J shed 1 base, with 9 bases lying between them. Per the germline V gene, CDR1 is LNHDA and CDR2 is SQIVND (reference sequence). CDR3 sequence: CASSISQGSYNEQFF. CDR3 bases: TGTGCCAGTAGTATAAGTCAGGGGTCCTACAATGAGCAGTTCTTC. Complete variable domain (other parts from reference TRBV19 and TRBJ2-1): DGGITQSPKYLFRKEGQNVTLSCEQNLNHDAMYWYRQDPGQGLRLIYYSQIVNDFQKGDIAEGYSVSREKKESFPLTVTSAQKNPTAFYLCASSISQGSYNEQFFGPGTRLTVL.

The genes are TRBV5-5 and TRBJ2-1, with TRBD1 matching 8 bases. The CDR3 spans 15 residues. Trimming removed 0 bases from V and 1 base from J; junction bases left unmatched: 0. Germline assignment: CDR1 SGHKS and CDR2 YYEKEE (reference sequence). CDR3 DNA sequence: TGTGCCAGCAGCTTGGGACAGGGGTCCTACAATGAGCAGTTCTTC. Protein: CASSLGQGSYNEQFF.

This clone is a singleton in its sample. The V call is TRBV28, the J call TRBJ2-4, with TRBD1 as a possible D gene (6 bases). Germline V gives CDR1 MDHEN, CDR2 SYDVKM. The CDR3 consists of 15 residues. The V gene lost 5 bases and the J gene lost 0 bases, with 11 bases spanning the gap. The CDR3 sequence is CASSRPGVAKNIQYF. In DNA, the CDR3 is TGTGCCAGCAGTCGGCCAGGGGTAGCCAAAAACATTCAGTACTTC.

The chain uses TRBV19 and TRBJ1-5; D is unresolved. CDR3 length equals 14 residues. Germline CDR1 and CDR2: LNHDA and SQIVND (reference sequence). The ends were cut back, 5 bases at V and 7 bases at J, with 15 bases in the middle. The CDR3 here is CASSQTGASQPQHF. Here the CDR3 DNA reads TGTGCCAGTAGTCAGACCGGTGCATCCCAGCCCCAGCATTTT. Combining the CDR3 with reference TRBV19 and TRBJ1-5 gives the whole variable domain DGGITQSPKYLFRKEGQNVTLSCEQNLNHDAMYWYRQDPGQGLRLIYYSQIVNDFQKGDIAEGYSVSREKKESFPLTVTSAQKNPTAFYLCASSQTGASQPQHFGDGTRLSIL.

V is TRBV7-2 and J is TRBJ1-5, with D uncertain. The CDR3 has 14 amino acids. The V end was cut by 5 bases, the J end by 2 bases, with 10 bases between. Germline V gene data show CDR1 as SGHTA and CDR2 as FQGNSA. Written as DNA, the CDR3 is TGTGCCAGCAGCCCCAGGACGGGCAATCAGCCCCAGCATTTT. Its translation: CASSPRTGNQPQHF.

This clone is a singleton in its sample. This chain connects TRBV10-3 to TRBJ2-7, with 10 bases matching TRBD2. CDR1 and CDR2 (germline): ENHRY, SYGVKD. CDR3 length: 18 residues. V trimming: 3 bases; J trimming: 3 bases; junction bases outside the gene matches: 14. The CDR3 sequence: CAISDTGGISGRHYEQYF. The CDR3 bases are TGTGCCATCAGTGATACAGGGGGTATTAGCGGGAGGCACTACGAGCAGTACTTC.

J is TRBJ2-5 and V is TRBV5-1; maybe TRBD1 (5 bases). Germline assignment: CDR1 SGHRS and CDR2 YFSETQ. The CDR3 runs 14 residues. V was trimmed by 0 bases and J by 3 bases, leaving 9 bases between them. The CDR3 protein is CASSLGQLKETQYF. CDR3 coding DNA: TGCGCCAGCAGCTTGGGACAGCTCAAAGAGACCCAGTACTTC. The complete variable domain, with remaining parts taken from reference TRBV5-1 and TRBJ2-5, reads KAGVTQTPRYLIKTRGQQVTLSCSPISGHRSVSWYQQTPGQGLQFLFEYFSETQRNKGNFPGRFSGRQFSNSRSEMNVSTLELGDSALYLCASSLGQLKETQYFGPGTRLLVL.

The V and J genes are TRBV7-2 and TRBJ2-2, with D possibly matching TRBD2 (6 bases). Germline assignment: CDR1 SGHTA and CDR2 FQGNSA. Trimming pared 5 bases from V and 0 bases from J, leaving 13 bases between. CDR3 length equals 16 residues. The CDR3: CASSPQAGTNTGELFF. CDR3 DNA: TGTGCCAGCAGCCCGCAAGCGGGCACGAACACCGGGGAGCTGTTTTTT.

The chain couples TRBV19 to TRBJ2-1, with 7 bases matching TRBD2. This CDR3 has 15 residues. Germline lookup yields CDR1 LNHDA and CDR2 SQIVND (reference sequence). J lost 1 base, V lost 7 bases, and 7 bases had no gene match. This CDR3 reads CASNRAGASYNEQFF. Written as DNA, the CDR3 is TGTGCCAGTAACCGTGCGGGAGCATCCTACAATGAGCAGTTCTTC.

The V and J genes are TRBV5-1 and TRBJ2-4, with D hard to call. This CDR3 spans 15 amino acids. Deletions cut 5 bases from V and 7 bases from J, with 19 bases between. The germline CDR1 and CDR2 sequences are SGHRS and YFSETQ. CDR3 region: CASRNQAEVRNIQYF. CDR3 coding DNA: TGCGCCAGCAGGAACCAGGCCGAGGTGAGGAACATTCAGTACTTC.

The V and J genes are TRBV7-9 and TRBJ1-1; D is possibly TRBD1 (5 bases). Germline V gene sequence: CDR1 SEHNR, CDR2 FQNEAQ (reference sequence). The germline V and J ends were trimmed by 5 bases and 3 bases, with 10 bases remaining between them. The CDR3 spans 13 residues. The CDR3 DNA sequence: TGTGCCAGCAGCGAGATGGGGGACACTGAAGCTTTCTTT. It encodes CASSEMGDTEAFF.

The chain couples TRBV27 to TRBJ2-7; 7 bases fit TRBD1. Trimming at V came to 7 bases and at J to 3 bases, leaving 6 bases not matched to a gene. Germline values: CDR1 MNHEY, CDR2 SMNVEV (reference sequence). The CDR3 has 13 amino acids. The CDR3 DNA reads TGTGCCAGCAAGGGGGCGGTTGGCTACGAGCAGTACTTC. Encoded protein: CASKGAVGYEQYF.